This is a list of T cell receptor beta chains from one sample in a study of identical twins. MiXCR, run by TCRdb on the 5' RACE reads, gives a single entry per CDR3 protein. Found here are 1.5 million or so distinct CDR3 sequences, 32% of them singletons; the top ten hold more than 0.25%. Sequencing was done on a sample of cord blood. These receptors originate from a newborn girl in good health. The CDR3 runs from the conserved cysteine through the conserved F or W. The D gene is left open where the match is weak. Not every row has a clone size; where given, it reads once, few, many or a size class.

d_gene	abundance	v_gene	j_gene	CDR3aa	CDR3nt
-	few	TRBV12-3/TRBV12-4	TRBJ2-1	CASSFGAGPSYNEQFF	TGTGCCAGCAGTTTTGGTGCGGGACCCTCCTACAATGAGCAGTTCTTC
TRBD1	-	TRBV6-5	TRBJ2-3	CASSYGRQGPTDTQYF	TGTGCCAGCAGTTACGGCAGACAGGGCCCCACAGATACGCAGTATTTT
TRBD2	-	TRBV7-2	TRBJ2-4	CASSLLAGGRAKNIQYF	TGTGCCAGCAGCCTCTTAGCGGGAGGGAGAGCCAAAAACATTCAGTACTTC
-	-	TRBV29-1	TRBJ2-6	CSVALGSGANVLTF	TGCAGCGTGGCACTAGGTTCTGGGGCCAACGTCCTGACTTTC
TRBD1	few	TRBV7-2	TRBJ1-2	CASSLVSGGDYGYTF	TGTGCCAGCAGCTTAGTGTCAGGGGGAGACTATGGCTACACCTTC
-	-	TRBV5-5	TRBJ1-2	CASSLGPGDNYGYTF	TGTGCCAGCAGCTTGGGGCCAGGGGATAACTATGGCTACACCTTC
TRBD1	-	TRBV27	TRBJ1-5	CASSGPHRGGNQPQHF	TGTGCCAGCAGTGGGCCTCACAGGGGCGGCAATCAGCCCCAGCATTTT
-	many	TRBV11-2	TRBJ1-2	CASSLVPGSNYGYTF	TGTGCCAGCAGCTTAGTCCCAGGGTCTAACTATGGCTACACCTTC
-	-	TRBV6-5	TRBJ2-2	CASSYLGSGELFF	TGTGCCAGCAGTTACCTGGGTTCCGGGGAGCTGTTTTTT
-	-	TRBV20-1	TRBJ2-3	CSARGGRLEDTQYF	TGCAGTGCTAGAGGTGGACGGCTCGAAGATACGCAGTATTTT
-	-	TRBV10-3	TRBJ1-4	CAISESRAGRIGKLFF	TGTGCCATCAGTGAGTCGAGGGCAGGGAGGATCGGAAAGCTGTTTTTT
-	-	TRBV14	TRBJ1-1	CASSQGRATVGNTEAFF	TGTGCCAGCAGCCAAGGAAGGGCCACGGTGGGCAACACTGAAGCTTTCTTT
TRBD1	-	TRBV20-1	TRBJ1-5	CSASSTGGQPQHF	TGCAGTGCTTCTTCGACAGGGGGGCAGCCCCAGCATTTT
-	-	TRBV27	TRBJ1-6	CASSRQTYNSPLHF	TGTGCCAGCAGCAGACAGACCTATAATTCACCCCTCCACTTT
TRBD2	few	TRBV4-1	TRBJ2-3	CASSQPKVKGLAGLQGTDTQYF	TGCGCCAGCAGCCAACCAAAAGTGAAAGGACTAGCGGGCCTCCAAGGGACAGATACGCAGTATTTT
-	once	TRBV7-2	TRBJ2-3	CAISPTGKDTQYF	TGTGCCATCAGCCCCACAGGGAAAGATACGCAGTATTTT
-	-	TRBV25-1	TRBJ2-7	CASSDQAAQAVNEQYF	TGTGCCAGCAGTGATCAAGCGGCTCAGGCGGTCAATGAGCAGTACTTC
TRBD2	-	TRBV20-1	TRBJ2-7	CSLAGGPSSYNEQYF	TGCAGTCTAGCGGGGGGGCCCAGCTCCTACAATGAGCAGTACTTC
TRBD2	few	TRBV6-2/TRBV6-3	TRBJ2-1	CASTAGWGGSYNEQFF	TGTGCCAGCACGGCTGGATGGGGGGGCTCCTACAATGAGCAGTTCTTC
-	-	TRBV28	TRBJ2-5	CRVSSRIQETQYF	TGTAGGGTTAGCAGCAGGATCCAAGAGACCCAGTACTTC
-	-	TRBV5-4	TRBJ2-3	CASSFAGTSTDTQYF	TGTGCCAGCAGCTTTGCCGGGACTAGCACAGATACGCAGTATTTT
TRBD2	few	TRBV20-1	TRBJ2-1	CSATSGTSGGRRYNEQFF	TGCAGTGCTACATCCGGGACTAGCGGGGGAAGAAGGTACAATGAGCAGTTCTTC
TRBD1	-	TRBV29-1	TRBJ2-4	CSVETGAKNIQYF	TGCAGCGTCGAGACAGGGGCCAAAAACATTCAGTACTTC
TRBD1	few	TRBV20-1	TRBJ2-7	CSALQGTYEQYF	TGCAGTGCTCTACAGGGGACCTACGAGCAGTACTTC
TRBD2	few	TRBV7-9	TRBJ2-7	CASSGGLASSSSYEQYF	TGTGCCAGCAGCGGAGGACTAGCTTCTTCCAGCTCCTACGAGCAGTACTTC
-	-	TRBV6-1	TRBJ1-1	CASMVGTNTEAFF	TGTGCCAGCATGGTCGGTACGAACACTGAAGCTTTCTTT
-	few	TRBV5-1	TRBJ2-4	CASSPTRTDPLAKNIQYF	TGCGCCAGCAGCCCAACAAGGACAGACCCTCTAGCCAAAAACATTCAGTACTTC
TRBD1	-	TRBV20-1	TRBJ2-7	CSVGNRGYEQYF	TGCAGTGTGGGGAACAGGGGCTACGAGCAGTACTTC
-	few	TRBV12-3/TRBV12-4	TRBJ2-7	CASSLKRVGYEQYF	TGTGCCAGCAGTTTAAAGCGGGTCGGCTACGAGCAGTACTTC
-	few	TRBV10-3	TRBJ2-2	CAIRSALTGELFF	TGTGCCATCAGATCGGCCCTTACCGGGGAGCTGTTTTTT
-	-	TRBV12-3/TRBV12-4	TRBJ2-3	CASRGAGSDTQYF	TGTGCCAGCAGGGGGGCAGGCTCAGATACGCAGTATTTT
-	-	TRBV14	TRBJ2-1	CANSQARNLAAYNEQFF	TGTGCCAACAGCCAAGCACGGAACTTAGCGGCCTACAATGAGCAGTTCTTC
-	few	TRBV11-2	TRBJ2-5	CASSPLSSSWETQYF	TGTGCCAGCAGCCCCCTGTCTAGCTCGTGGGAGACCCAGTACTTC
-	few	TRBV7-2	TRBJ2-3	CASSLAGVIWGTDTQYF	TGTGCCAGCAGCTTAGCGGGGGTGATCTGGGGCACAGATACGCAGTATTTT
TRBD1	-	TRBV10-1	TRBJ2-3	CASSPGQGARDTQYF	TGCGCCAGCAGTCCCGGACAGGGGGCAAGAGATACGCAGTATTTT
TRBD2	-	TRBV19	TRBJ2-1	CASSTPTGGPYNEQFF	TGTGCCAGTAGTACCCCTACGGGGGGGCCCTACAATGAGCAGTTCTTC
TRBD2	-	TRBV2	TRBJ2-3	CASSLDRGLAGAADTQYF	TGTGCCAGCAGTCTGGACAGGGGACTAGCGGGAGCTGCAGATACGCAGTATTTT
TRBD2	-	TRBV5-1	TRBJ2-5	CASSLGQRGVNEQYF	TGCGCCAGCAGCTTGGGACAGCGGGGGGTGAATGAGCAGTACTTC
-	-	TRBV6-1	TRBJ1-5	CASGQYSNQPQHF	TGTGCCAGCGGACAGTATAGCAATCAGCCCCAGCATTTT
-	-	TRBV6-5	TRBJ1-4	CASSYRWRTLNEKLFF	TGTGCCAGCAGTTACAGATGGAGGACCCTAAATGAAAAACTGTTTTTT
TRBD2	few	TRBV2	TRBJ2-1	CARRGEAGRWSSYNEQFF	TGTGCCAGGAGGGGAGAAGCGGGGAGATGGAGCTCCTACAATGAGCAGTTCTTC
TRBD1	many	TRBV6-1	TRBJ2-5	CAINRDRLQETQYF	TGTGCCATCAACCGGGACAGGCTTCAAGAGACCCAGTACTTC
TRBD1	-	TRBV4-1	TRBJ1-1	CASSQGSLGQGGTEAFF	TGCGCCAGCAGCCAAGGGTCATTGGGACAGGGAGGCACTGAAGCTTTCTTT
-	-	TRBV21-1	TRBJ1-2	CASSKAPNYGYTF	TGTGCCAGCAGCAAAGCCCCGAACTATGGCTACACCTTC
-	few	TRBV3-1	TRBJ2-5	CASSQYPAEQYF	TGTGCCAGCAGCCAATATCCGGCGGAGCAGTACTTC
-	-	TRBV11-3	TRBJ1-1	CASSSLKGGNTEAFF	TGTGCCAGCAGCTCCCTAAAAGGAGGGAACACTGAAGCTTTCTTT
-	few	TRBV11-2	TRBJ1-5	CASSYTKGQPQHF	TGTGCCAGCAGCTACACGAAGGGCCAGCCCCAGCATTTT
TRBD1	-	TRBV28	TRBJ2-1	CASSLAFHYGQGRNEQFF	TGTGCCAGCAGCCTGGCTTTTCACTACGGACAGGGGAGGAATGAGCAGTTCTTC
-	few	TRBV15	TRBJ1-4	CATSRDGAELFF	TGTGCCACCAGCAGAGATGGGGCAGAACTGTTTTTT
-	-	TRBV3-1	TRBJ2-7	CASSQAPGRLSEQYF	TGTGCCAGCAGCCAAGCACCGGGACGGCTTAGCGAGCAGTACTTC
-	-	TRBV29-1	TRBJ1-2	CSVEDGTLSVWGGYTF	TGCAGCGTTGAGGACGGGACATTGTCGGTCTGGGGGGGCTACACCTTC
-	once	TRBV28	TRBJ1-2	CASSPNPGRPYGYTF	TGTGCCAGCAGTCCTAACCCGGGCAGACCCTATGGCTACACCTTC
-	-	TRBV20-1	TRBJ2-5	CSAQRTTKETQYF	TGCAGTGCTCAGCGGACTACCAAAGAGACCCAGTACTTC